The entry that follows covers one T cell receptor beta chain sequence. What it binds is unknown. The data are from a study of ipilimumab plus nivolumab after autologous stem cell transplantation. About the study: The DLBCL group included primary refractory and relapsed cases. The study's findings and limits: The authors say TCR, Treg and microbiome findings warrant further study.

Checkpoint therapy with ipilimumab 1 mg/kg began 14 to 28 days after transplant. Through week 26, nivolumab 3 mg/kg IV was given weeks 1, 4, 7, 10, then biweekly. V was trimmed by 3 bases and J by 4 bases, leaving 16 bases between them. Germline V gene data show CDR1 as SGHTA and CDR2 as FQGNSA. The CDR3 is 15 amino acids. Generated by immunoSEQ multiplex PCR, the TCRdb table keeps only in-frame clones and is missing some. This table has roughly 9,700 clones, 78% appearing once. The input for sequencing was PBMCs, taken in a trial of ipilimumab plus nivolumab as post-transplant consolidation. The source of this sequence is a male donor with diffuse large B-cell lymphoma. The chain is built from TRBV7-2 and TRBJ2-7; no firm D call. The CDR3 loop reads CASSFHGSGGYEQYF. CDR3 bases: TGTGCCAGCAGCTTCCACGGCTCGGGTGGGTACGAGCAGTACTTC.